This T cell receptor (beta chain) is from a study of OX40 agonist ivuxolimab in advanced cancers. Study overall: Intravenous ivuxolimab was administered to patients every 2 weeks at 0.01 to 10 mg/kg. Partial responses were achieved by three patients, of whom one had hepatocellular carcinoma and two had cutaneous melanoma. Past anti-PD-1, anti-PD-L1 or anti-CTLA-4 therapy was accepted, and roughly 38% had received some.

Measured with immunoSEQ multiplex PCR; TCRdb has only the in-frame clones, and not every one. The sample carries around 50,000 clones, 85% to 90% recorded once. This sequence was found in an adult with an advanced solid tumor such as melanoma, head and neck, liver or kidney cancer. The material was CD4+ or CD8+ T cells sorted from blood, obtained in a trial of the OX40 agonist ivuxolimab.

CDR3 amino acids: CASSRSGTRNTGELFF. Here the CDR3 DNA reads TGTGCCAGTAGTAGGTCCGGGACTAGAAACACCGGGGAGCTGTTTTTT. J is TRBJ2-2 and V is TRBV19; 8 bases align to TRBD2. Germline V gives CDR1 LNHDA, CDR2 SQIVND (reference sequence). This CDR3 spans 16 amino acids. V shed 4 bases and J 2 bases; nucleotides not matched to a gene: 6. Drawing the rest from reference TRBV19 and TRBJ2-2, the complete variable domain is DGGITQSPKYLFRKEGQNVTLSCEQNLNHDAMYWYRQDPGQGLRLIYYSQIVNDFQKGDIAEGYSVSREKKESFPLTVTSAQKNPTAFYLCASSRSGTRNTGELFFGEGSRLTVL.